The 27 T cell receptor beta chains below were found in one sample sequenced in a study of T cell clonality in common variable immunodeficiency (dated by TCRdb to between 2014 and 2016). The library came from the immunoSEQ multiplex PCR assay. TCRdb stores this immuneACCESS table with in-frame sequences only. Part of the clones is absent; in the studies checked, under half of the shortfall reflects unresolved V genes, and no reason is known for the rest. The table shows tens of thousands of clones here, with no singletons. The ten largest clones take up 1.5% to 2% of the sample. Sequencing input: peripheral blood mononuclear cells. Source of these receptors: a person between 18 and 75 years old in good health.

In this sample, this clone turned up many times. The sequenced part of the CDR3 DNA is TGCGCCAGCAAACGGGGACATTGCTCCTACGAG. This translates into CASKRGHCSYE. Given in full, the CDR3 is CASKRGHCSYEQYF. V and J are TRBV23-1 and TRBJ2-7; tentative D call: TRBD1 (6 bases). Coverage ceases 3 residues before the CDR3 finishes, and the germline J gene fills in the end. TRBV23-1 is annotated as an ORF whose role is uncertain. Trimming stripped 7 bases from V and 0 bases from J, with 13 bases between. This CDR3 contains 14 residues.

This clone was observed many times. The read ends 3 residues before the CDR3 terminus; that terminus is restored from the germline J gene. The chain joins TRBV7-8 to TRBJ1-5; D gene uncertain. The CDR3 contains 14 residues. Trimming left V 5 bases short and J 6 bases short, with 14 bases between. Germline V gene sequence: CDR1 SGHVS, CDR2 FQNEAQ. The sequenced part of the CDR3 DNA is TGTGCCAGCAGCCAAACACATCGACTTCAGCCC. Translating gives CASSQTHRLQP. The full CDR3 protein is CASSQTHRLQPQHF.

This clone was seen at least ten times. The read terminates 3 residues ahead of where the CDR3 ends, so the germline J gene completes it. Other DNA sequences from this sample encode an identical CDR3 as well. The chain joins TRBV5-1 to TRBJ2-7; 7 nucleotides align to TRBD2. Germline CDR1 and CDR2: SGHRS and YFSETQ. V shed 2 bases and J 1 base; nucleotides not matched to a gene: 3. The length of the CDR3 is 14 residues. CDR3 region: CASSLGGGSYEQYF. CDR3 bases read: TGCGCCAGCAGCTTAGGCGGGGGTTCCTACGAG. Combining the CDR3 with reference TRBV5-1 and TRBJ2-7 gives the whole variable domain KAGVTQTPRYLIKTRGQQVTLSCSPISGHRSVSWYQQTPGQGLQFLFEYFSETQRNKGNFPGRFSGRQFSNSRSEMNVSTLELGDSALYLCASSLGGGSYEQYFGPGTRLTVT.

This clone was counted ten times or more. The read comes to an end 3 residues before the CDR3 does, leaving the germline J gene to fill in the end. The chain has TRBV7-2 and TRBJ2-1, with 7 bases aligning to TRBD1. The length of the CDR3 is 13 residues. The V and J ends lost 4 bases and 8 bases, in that order; junction bases with no gene match: 5. Looked up from germline, CDR1 is SGHTA and CDR2 is FQGNSA. The DNA read from the CDR3 is TGTGCCAGCAGCTCTAACAGGGGCTATGAG. The encoded protein is CASSSNRGYE. The whole CDR3 reads CASSSNRGYEQFF.

This clone was recorded many times. The observed sequence ends 3 residues before the CDR3 terminus, with the missing tail filled in from the germline J gene. This chain links TRBV20-1 with TRBJ2-2, with D possibly being TRBD1 (5 bases). Trimming removed 2 bases from V and 7 bases from J, with 14 bases in between. The CDR3 length is 14 residues. Per the germline V gene, CDR1 is DFQATT and CDR2 is SNEGSKA (reference sequence). The sequenced CDR3 bases are TGCAGTGCTAGAACTGGGGCTGGGGTCGGGGAG. Protein product: CSARTGAGVGE. The entire CDR3 protein reads CSARTGAGVGELFF.

This clone has only a few counts. The read comes to an end 3 residues before the CDR3 does, leaving the germline J gene to fill in the end. This chain links TRBV7-9 with TRBJ2-1, with 8 positions matching TRBD1. The germline V gene has CDR1 SEHNR and CDR2 FQNEAQ (reference sequence). V dropped 1 base and J dropped 8; count of bases not matched to a gene: 7. This CDR3 comprises 15 residues. The CDR3 DNA, read in part, is TGTGCCAGCAGCTTAGTGCAGGGGGCGGTCGATGAG. It is translated as CASSLVQGAVDE. The entire CDR3 reads CASSLVQGAVDEQFF.

In its sample, this clone was seen many times. The CDR3 end falls 3 residues outside the read, so it is completed with the germline J gene. The chain carries TRBV19 and TRBJ2-1, with TRBD2 matching 11 bases. The length of the CDR3 is 18 residues. The V gene end was trimmed by 10 bases and the J gene end by 6 bases; junction bases not matched to a gene: 20. From germline, CDR1 is LNHDA and CDR2 SQIVND (reference sequence). The part of the CDR3 DNA that was read is TGTGCCACCAAGGGGAGCAGTACCCTAGCGGGAGGCCCCAATGAG. Protein: CATKGSSTLAGGPNE. The CDR3 in its entirety is CATKGSSTLAGGPNEQFF.

Turning to this clone: The CDR3 goes on 3 residues after the read ends, and that part is filled in from the germline J gene. This chain joins TRBV18 and TRBJ1-1; D possibly corresponds to TRBD1 (6 bases). Germline V lookup: CDR1 KGHSH, CDR2 LQKENI. The CDR3 has 13 amino acids. The DNA read from the CDR3 is TGTGCCAGCTCACCGAGGGGGAGGGACGAG. This translates into CASSPRGRDE. The CDR3 in its entirety is CASSPRGRDEAFF.

This clone has a count of ten or more. Read sequence stops 3 residues before the CDR3 end, and the germline J gene provides the missing end. The rearrangement links TRBV29-1 to TRBJ2-7; 13 bases are a match to TRBD2. This CDR3 has 14 residues. Losses at the gene ends were 6 bases for V and 3 bases for J; bases not matched to a gene: 5. From germline, CDR1 is SQVTM and CDR2 ANQGSEA. CDR3 bases read: TGCAGCGTGGCCGGGACTAGCGGGGACTACGAG. The encoded protein is CSVAGTSGDYE. The entire CDR3 sequence reads CSVAGTSGDYEQYF.

This clone was counted at least ten times. The CDR3 extends 3 residues past the end of the read, so its final part is completed from the germline J gene. The rearrangement links TRBV19 to TRBJ2-5, with TRBD1 as a possible D gene (5 bases). The V gene lost 3 bases and the J gene lost 2 bases, with 7 bases spanning the gap. Per the germline V gene, CDR1 is LNHDA and CDR2 is SQIVND (reference sequence). The CDR3 has 13 residues. The CDR3 bases that were read are TGTGCCAGTAGTATGGGGCTACAAGAGACC. Protein sequence: CASSMGLQET. The CDR3 reads in full as CASSMGLQETQYF.

This clone appeared many times. With the read ending 3 residues before the CDR3 end, the germline J gene is used to fill in that end. The chain couples TRBV28 to TRBJ2-2, with 16 bases identical to TRBD2. The ends lost 6 bases at V and 9 bases at J; junction bases unmatched: 13. Germline values: CDR1 MDHEN, CDR2 SYDVKM. The CDR3 extends over 18 amino acids. CDR3 DNA (partial): TGTGCCAGCAGGACACGAACCGGGACTAGCGGGAGGGGGAGGGAG. Its protein product is CASRTRTGTSGRGRE. The CDR3 in full is CASRTRTGTSGRGRELFF.

This clone has at least ten counts. Read coverage stops 3 residues before the CDR3 terminus; the germline J gene supplies the remainder. V gene TRBV5-4 combines with J gene TRBJ2-5; tentatively, D is TRBD2 (7 bases). V gave up 6 bases and J gave up 5 bases, with 17 bases separating them. The CDR3 has 14 residues. Per germline, CDR1 SGHNT and CDR2 YYREEE (reference sequence). The CDR3 reads CASTSRGGEETQYF. The DNA read from the CDR3 is TGTGCCAGCACCTCTAGGGGGGGCGAGGAGACC.

This clone was counted at least ten times. The read ends 3 residues early relative to the CDR3; the germline J gene fills the gap. The chain recombines TRBV2 with TRBJ2-5; weak D call: TRBD1 (6 bases). Trimming took 8 bases from V and 0 from J, leaving 7 bases between them. CDR3 size: 12 residues. Germline loops: CDR1 SNHLY, CDR2 FYNNEI. Incomplete CDR3 DNA: TGTGCCAGCCGGGACAACCAAGAGACC. This codes for CASRDNQET. The full CDR3 protein reads CASRDNQETQYF.

This clone showed up many times. The sequenced fragment ends 3 residues before the CDR3 boundary, so the rest is inferred from the germline J gene. The chain employs TRBV28 and TRBJ2-4; D is perhaps TRBD1 (6 bases). Between the trimmed V and J ends, which lost 7 bases and 7 bases, there was a span of 14 bases. The germline V gene has CDR1 MDHEN and CDR2 SYDVKM. The CDR3 spans 13 residues. CDR3 DNA, as far as it was read: TGTGCCAGCAACCCCCACAGGGTCAACATT. It is translated as CASNPHRVNI. The complete CDR3 sequence is CASNPHRVNIQYF.

This clone was seen repeatedly, ten times or more. The part of the CDR3 DNA that was read is TGTGCCAGCAGACACAGGGTAACCTACAATGAG. It specifies CASRHRVTYNE. The CDR3 reads in full as CASRHRVTYNEQFF. The chain carries TRBV6-2 or TRBV6-3 and TRBJ2-1; the D gene is possibly TRBD1 (6 bases). The read gets to within 3 residues of the CDR3 end, and the germline J gene fills in the rest. Germline V gene sequence: CDR1 MNHEY, CDR2 SVGEGT. The CDR3 length is 14 residues. V shed 6 bases and J shed 2 bases, with 11 bases lying between them.

In this sample, this clone turned up many times. From the germline J gene comes the end of the CDR3, since the read stops 3 residues before it. The chain carries TRBV20-1 and TRBJ2-2; tentatively, D is TRBD1 (8 bases). This CDR3 comprises 15 residues. Deletions cut 4 bases from V and 5 bases from J, with 17 bases between. The V gene's germline CDR1 is DFQATT and CDR2 SNEGSKA (reference sequence). CDR3 amino acids: CSANLGQGGTGELFF. Partial CDR3 DNA: TGCAGTGCTAACCTCGGACAGGGAGGGACCGGGGAG.

This clone was recorded at least ten times. The CDR3 extends 3 residues past the end of the read, so its final part is completed from the germline J gene. This chain links TRBV20-1 with TRBJ2-1, with 12 bases matching TRBD2. Losses at the gene ends were 1 base for V and 5 bases for J; bases not matched to a gene: 9. Germline lookup yields CDR1 DFQATT and CDR2 SNEGSKA (reference sequence). This CDR3 region has 17 residues. CDR3 DNA (partial): TGCAGTGCTAGAGGCGGTAGACTAGCGGGAGCAAACAATGAG. Translating it yields CSARGGRLAGANNE. The whole CDR3 sequence reads CSARGGRLAGANNEQFF.

This clone was detected ten times or more. The sequenced fragment ends 3 residues before the CDR3 boundary, so the rest is inferred from the germline J gene. This sequence joins TRBV20-1 and TRBJ2-1; 12 nucleotides align to TRBD2. CDR3 length equals 17 residues. Germline CDR1 and CDR2: DFQATT and SNEGSKA (reference sequence). Trimming took 0 bases from V and 1 from J; bases not matched to a gene: 4. The sequenced part of the CDR3 DNA is TGCAGTGCTAGAGAACCGACTAGCGGGAGTTCCTACAATGAG. Residues: CSAREPTSGSSYNE. The CDR3, in full, reads CSAREPTSGSSYNEQFF.

This clone was observed a few times. The sequence runs out 3 residues before the end of the CDR3; the remainder is reconstructed from the germline J gene. The V call is TRBV7-8, the J call TRBJ2-5; the D is unclear. Germline lookup yields CDR1 SGHVS and CDR2 FQNEAQ. V was cut by 1 base and J by 1 base, with 10 bases left in between. The CDR3 contains 15 residues. The sequenced CDR3 bases are TGTGCCAGCAGCTTAGGCGGAGCGACCCAAGAGACC. Translated, it gives CASSLGGATQET. The whole CDR3 sequence is CASSLGGATQETQYF.

This clone came up many times. The read finishes 3 residues shy of the CDR3 end, and the germline J gene is used to complete it. The chain recombines TRBV19 with TRBJ2-4; TRBD2 agrees at 11 bases. V dropped 1 base and J dropped 3; count of bases not matched to a gene: 2. CDR1 is LNHDA and CDR2 is SQIVND in the germline V gene (reference sequence). CDR3 length equals 16 residues. The sequenced part of the CDR3 DNA is TGTGCCAGTAGTATAGGTAGCGGGAGGGGCAAAAACATT. This gives the protein CASSIGSGRGKNI. The whole CDR3 is CASSIGSGRGKNIQYF.

The table lists this clone with many counts. The missing CDR3 end, 3 residues past where the read stops, is filled in from the germline J gene. The chain uses TRBV6-2 or TRBV6-3 and TRBJ2-1; TRBD1 aligns across 10 bases. This CDR3 comprises 13 residues. V was clipped by 3 bases and J by 8 bases; unmatched bases: 1. Germline-derived CDR1 and CDR2 are MNHEY and SVGEGT. Partial CDR3 DNA: TGTGCCAGCAGTTATGGGACAGGGGATGAG. Protein: CASSYGTGDE. The entire CDR3 protein is CASSYGTGDEQFF.

At least ten counts were recorded for this clone. The sequenced fragment ends 3 residues before the CDR3 boundary, so the rest is inferred from the germline J gene. This chain uses TRBV6-1 with TRBJ2-2; 7 nucleotides match TRBD1. This CDR3 contains 16 residues. Germline values: CDR1 MNHNS, CDR2 SASEGT. The junction had 9 bases not matched to a gene; V was cut back by 4 bases and J by 4 bases. The CDR3 spells CASSVVHRGITGELFF. CDR3 DNA (partial): TGTGCCAGCAGTGTTGTTCACAGGGGAATCACCGGGGAG.

Ten or more counts support this clone. The sequenced fragment ends 3 residues before the CDR3 boundary, so the rest is inferred from the germline J gene. J is TRBJ2-1 and V is TRBV19; D perhaps matches TRBD2 (5 bases). CDR3 length: 15 residues. From germline, CDR1 is LNHDA and CDR2 SQIVND (reference sequence). V shed 10 bases and J shed 1 base, with 17 bases lying between them. CDR3 DNA (partial): TGTGCCACCAGCCCCCTAGCAGGATCCTACAATGAG. It encodes CATSPLAGSYNE. In full, the CDR3 is CATSPLAGSYNEQFF.

This clone was seen many times. The read comes to an end 3 residues before the CDR3 does, leaving the germline J gene to fill in the end. The V gene is TRBV19, the J gene TRBJ2-3, with 10 bases identical to TRBD1. Germline V gene lookup returns CDR1 LNHDA and CDR2 SQIVND (reference sequence). The V gene end was trimmed by 10 bases and the J gene end by 5 bases; junction bases not matched to a gene: 9. CDR3 length equals 14 residues. The CDR3 DNA, read in part, is TGTGCCACAAGAGACAGGGGGCAGGAAGATACG. Translation gives CATRDRGQEDT. The entire CDR3 reads CATRDRGQEDTQYF. The whole variable domain, remainder taken from reference TRBV19 and TRBJ2-3, is DGGITQSPKYLFRKEGQNVTLSCEQNLNHDAMYWYRQDPGQGLRLIYYSQIVNDFQKGDIAEGYSVSREKKESFPLTVTSAQKNPTAFYLCATRDRGQEDTQYFGPGTRLTVL.

This clone was observed many times. The CDR3 extends 3 residues past the end of the read, so its final part is completed from the germline J gene. The chain combines TRBV10-1 with TRBJ2-3; perhaps TRBD2 as D (6 bases). The germline gives CDR1 WNHNN, CDR2 SYGVQD (reference sequence). Trimming left V 5 bases short and J 2 bases short, with 11 bases between. The CDR3 is made up of 14 amino acids. The covered CDR3 bases are TGCGCCAGCAGTCGGGACTCCTACACAGATACG. It yields the protein CASSRDSYTDT. The CDR3 in its entirety is CASSRDSYTDTQYF.

This clone was counted at least ten times. Read data end 3 residues before the CDR3 end; the end is taken from the germline J gene. The gene calls are TRBV19 and TRBJ2-1; TRBD2 matches at 7 bases. The junction had 9 bases not matched to a gene; V was cut back by 6 bases and J by 4 bases. The CDR3 sequence is 15 residues long. Germline values: CDR1 LNHDA, CDR2 SQIVND (reference sequence). Incomplete CDR3 DNA: TGTGCCAGTAGCCTACGGACTAGTTCTTACAATGAG. Protein product: CASSLRTSSYNE. The whole CDR3 protein is CASSLRTSSYNEQFF.

This clone was recorded at least ten times. The observed sequence ends 3 residues before the CDR3 terminus, with the missing tail filled in from the germline J gene. V is TRBV12-3 or TRBV12-4 and J is TRBJ2-1; 8 bases are a match to TRBD2. This CDR3 has 13 amino acids. The trim removed 3 bases at V and 9 bases at J, leaving 4 bases unmatched. This CDR3 is CASSFYTSGEQFF. Partial CDR3 DNA: TGTGCCAGCAGTTTTTACACTAGCGGTGAG.